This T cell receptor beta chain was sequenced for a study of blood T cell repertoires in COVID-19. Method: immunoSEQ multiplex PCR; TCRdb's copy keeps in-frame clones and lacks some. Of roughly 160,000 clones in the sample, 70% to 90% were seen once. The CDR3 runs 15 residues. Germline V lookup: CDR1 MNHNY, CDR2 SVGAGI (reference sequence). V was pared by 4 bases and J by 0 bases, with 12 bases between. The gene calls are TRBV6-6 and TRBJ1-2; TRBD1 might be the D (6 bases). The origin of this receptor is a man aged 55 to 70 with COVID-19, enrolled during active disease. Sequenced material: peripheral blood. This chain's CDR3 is CASSLDSRSNYGYTF. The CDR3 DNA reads TGTGCCAGCAGTTTGGACAGCAGATCTAACTATGGCTACACCTTC.